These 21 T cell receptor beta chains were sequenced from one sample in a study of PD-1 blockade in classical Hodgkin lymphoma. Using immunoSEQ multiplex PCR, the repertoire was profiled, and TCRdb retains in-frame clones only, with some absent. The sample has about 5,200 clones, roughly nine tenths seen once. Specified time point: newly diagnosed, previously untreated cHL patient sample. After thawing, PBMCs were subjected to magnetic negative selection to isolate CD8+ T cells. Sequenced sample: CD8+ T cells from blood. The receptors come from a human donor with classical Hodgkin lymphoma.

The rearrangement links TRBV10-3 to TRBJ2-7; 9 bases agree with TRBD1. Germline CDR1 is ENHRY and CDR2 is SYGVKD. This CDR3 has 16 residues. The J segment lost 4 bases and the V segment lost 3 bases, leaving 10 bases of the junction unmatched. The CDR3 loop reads CAISDPTGTGLYEQYF. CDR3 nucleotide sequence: TGTGCCATCAGTGATCCCACCGGGACAGGGCTGTACGAGCAGTACTTC.

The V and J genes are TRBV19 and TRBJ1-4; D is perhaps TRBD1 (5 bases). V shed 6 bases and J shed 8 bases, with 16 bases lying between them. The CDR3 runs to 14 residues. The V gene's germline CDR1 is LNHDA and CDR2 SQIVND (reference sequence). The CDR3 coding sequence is TGTGCCAGTAGGGGGGACGGAGGAGGGGAAAAACTGTTTTTT. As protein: CASRGDGGGEKLFF.

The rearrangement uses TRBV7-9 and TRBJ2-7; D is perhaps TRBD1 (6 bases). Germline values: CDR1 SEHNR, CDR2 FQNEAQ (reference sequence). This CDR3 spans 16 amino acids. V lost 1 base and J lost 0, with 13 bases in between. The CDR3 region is CASSLGTVYYSYEQYF. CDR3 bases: TGTGCCAGCAGCTTAGGGACAGTCTATTACTCCTACGAGCAGTACTTC.

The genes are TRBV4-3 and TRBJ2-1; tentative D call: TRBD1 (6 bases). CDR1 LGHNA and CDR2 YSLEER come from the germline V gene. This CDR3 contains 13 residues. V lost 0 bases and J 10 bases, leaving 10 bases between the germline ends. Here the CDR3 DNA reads TGCGCCAGCAGCCAAGATATGGGGGCCGAGCAGTTCTTC. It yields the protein CASSQDMGAEQFF.

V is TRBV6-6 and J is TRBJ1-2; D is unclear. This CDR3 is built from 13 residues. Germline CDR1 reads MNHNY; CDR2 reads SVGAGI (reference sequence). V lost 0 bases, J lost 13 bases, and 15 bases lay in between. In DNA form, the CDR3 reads TGTGCCAGCAGTTACTCGATTCTGAGGTCCCGCACCTTC. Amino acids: CASSYSILRSRTF.

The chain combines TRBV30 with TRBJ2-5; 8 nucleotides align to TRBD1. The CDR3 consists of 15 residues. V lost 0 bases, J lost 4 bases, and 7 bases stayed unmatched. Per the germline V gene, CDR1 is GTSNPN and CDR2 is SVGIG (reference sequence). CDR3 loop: CAWSVLGTGGETQYF. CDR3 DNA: TGTGCCTGGAGTGTACTCGGAACAGGGGGAGAGACCCAGTACTTC.

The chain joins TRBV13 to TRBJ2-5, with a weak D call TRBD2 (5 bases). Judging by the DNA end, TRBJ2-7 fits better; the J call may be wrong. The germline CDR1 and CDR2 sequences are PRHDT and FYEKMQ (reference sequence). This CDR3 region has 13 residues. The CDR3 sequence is CASRLGNAYEQYF. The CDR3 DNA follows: TGTGCCAGCAGACTAGGAAACGCCTACGAGCAGTACTTC.

The chain's CDR3 is CASRPASYEQYF. CDR3 sequence (DNA): TGTGCCAGCCGGCCGGCGTCCTACGAGCAGTACTTC. The chain recombines TRBV2 with TRBJ2-7; D not certain. The germline V gene has CDR1 SNHLY and CDR2 FYNNEI. V lost 8 bases and J 1 base, leaving 9 bases between the germline ends. The CDR3 runs 12 residues.

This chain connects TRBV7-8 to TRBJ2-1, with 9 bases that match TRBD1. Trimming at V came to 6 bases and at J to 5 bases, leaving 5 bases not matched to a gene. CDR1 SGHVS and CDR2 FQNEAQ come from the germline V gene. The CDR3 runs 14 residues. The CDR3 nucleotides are TGTGCCAGCAGGCGGGACAGGGCTGACAATGAGCAGTTCTTC. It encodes CASRRDRADNEQFF.

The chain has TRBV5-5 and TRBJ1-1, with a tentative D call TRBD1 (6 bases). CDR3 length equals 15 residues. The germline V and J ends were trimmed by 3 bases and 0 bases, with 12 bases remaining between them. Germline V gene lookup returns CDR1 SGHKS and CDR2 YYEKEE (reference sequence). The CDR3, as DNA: TGTGCCAGCAGCTCAGGACAGTTCATGAACACTGAAGCTTTCTTT. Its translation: CASSSGQFMNTEAFF. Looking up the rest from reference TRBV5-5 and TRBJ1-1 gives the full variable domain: DAGVTQSPTHLIKTRGQQVTLRCSPISGHKSVSWYQQVLGQGPQFIFQYYEKEERGRGNFPDRFSARQFPNYSSELNVNALLLGDSALYLCASSSGQFMNTEAFFGQGTRLTVV.

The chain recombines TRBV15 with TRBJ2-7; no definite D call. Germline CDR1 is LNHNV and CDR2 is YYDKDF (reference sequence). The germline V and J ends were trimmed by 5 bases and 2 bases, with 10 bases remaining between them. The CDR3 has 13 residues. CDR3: CATSGDIPYEQYF. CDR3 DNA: TGTGCCACCAGCGGCGACATTCCCTACGAGCAGTACTTC.

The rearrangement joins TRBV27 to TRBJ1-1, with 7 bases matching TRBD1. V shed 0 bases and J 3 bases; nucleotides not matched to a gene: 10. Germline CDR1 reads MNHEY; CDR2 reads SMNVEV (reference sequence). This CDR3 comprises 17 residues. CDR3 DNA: TGTGCCAGCAGTTTATCGTGGCAGGGGGGAATTGACACTGAAGCTTTCTTT. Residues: CASSLSWQGGIDTEAFF.

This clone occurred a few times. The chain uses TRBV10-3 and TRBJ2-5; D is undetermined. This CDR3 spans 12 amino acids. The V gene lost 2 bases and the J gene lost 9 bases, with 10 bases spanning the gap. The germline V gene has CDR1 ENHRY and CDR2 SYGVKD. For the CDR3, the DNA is TGTGCCATCAGTGAGGACCAACTGGCCCAGTACTTC. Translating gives CAISEDQLAQYF.

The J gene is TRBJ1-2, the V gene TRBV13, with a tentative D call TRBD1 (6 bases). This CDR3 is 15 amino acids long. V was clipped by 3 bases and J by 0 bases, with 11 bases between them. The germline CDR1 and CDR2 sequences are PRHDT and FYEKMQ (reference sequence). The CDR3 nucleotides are TGTGCCAGCAGCTTCGAAGGGGGTACTAACTATGGCTACACCTTC. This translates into CASSFEGGTNYGYTF.

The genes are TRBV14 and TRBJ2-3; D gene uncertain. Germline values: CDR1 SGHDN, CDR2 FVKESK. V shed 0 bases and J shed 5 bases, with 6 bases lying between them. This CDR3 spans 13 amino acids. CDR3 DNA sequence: TGTGCCAGCAGCCAAGATGGCCGAGATACGCAGTATTTT. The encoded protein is CASSQDGRDTQYF.

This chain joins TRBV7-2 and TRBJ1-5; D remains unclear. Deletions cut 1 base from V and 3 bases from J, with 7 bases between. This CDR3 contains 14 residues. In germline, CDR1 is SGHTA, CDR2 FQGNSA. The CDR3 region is CASSLDWSNQPQHF. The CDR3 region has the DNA TGTGCCAGCAGCTTAGATTGGTCCAATCAGCCCCAGCATTTT.

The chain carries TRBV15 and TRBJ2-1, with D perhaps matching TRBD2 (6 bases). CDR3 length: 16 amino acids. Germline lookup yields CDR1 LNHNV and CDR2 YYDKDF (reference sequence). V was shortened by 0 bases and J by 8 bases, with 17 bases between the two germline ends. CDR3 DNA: TGTGCCACCAGCAGAGATGAGGTGCGGGGAGCCGATGAGCAGTTCTTC. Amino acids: CATSRDEVRGADEQFF. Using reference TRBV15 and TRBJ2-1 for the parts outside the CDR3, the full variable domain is DAMVIQNPRYQVTQFGKPVTLSCSQTLNHNVMYWYQQKSSQAPKLLFHYYDKDFNNEADTPDNFQSRRPNTSFCFLDIRSPGLGDTAMYLCATSRDEVRGADEQFFGPGTRLTVL.

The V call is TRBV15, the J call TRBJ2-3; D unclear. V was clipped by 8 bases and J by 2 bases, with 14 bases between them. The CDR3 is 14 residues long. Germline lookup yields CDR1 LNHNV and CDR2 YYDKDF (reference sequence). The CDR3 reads CATRKARLTDTQYF. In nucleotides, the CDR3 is TGTGCCACCCGGAAAGCTCGACTCACAGATACGCAGTATTTT.

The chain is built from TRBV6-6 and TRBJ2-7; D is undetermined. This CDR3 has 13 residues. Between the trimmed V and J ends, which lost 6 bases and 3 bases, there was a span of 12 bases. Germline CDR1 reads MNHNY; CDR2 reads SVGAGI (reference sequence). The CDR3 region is CASSLGELYEQYF. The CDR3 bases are TGTGCCAGCAGCCTTGGGGAACTCTACGAGCAGTACTTC.

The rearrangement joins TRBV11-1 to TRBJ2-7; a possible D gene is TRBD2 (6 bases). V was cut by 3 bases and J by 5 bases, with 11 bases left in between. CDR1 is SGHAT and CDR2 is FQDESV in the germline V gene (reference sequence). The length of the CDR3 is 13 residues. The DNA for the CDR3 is TGTGCCAGCAGCTTTGTGGGAGGAGACGAGCAGTACTTC. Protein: CASSFVGGDEQYF.

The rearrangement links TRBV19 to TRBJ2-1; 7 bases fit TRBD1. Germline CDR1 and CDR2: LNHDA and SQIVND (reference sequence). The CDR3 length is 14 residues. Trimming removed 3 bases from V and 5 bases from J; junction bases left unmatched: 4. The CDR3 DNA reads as TGTGCCAGTAGTATTTACAGGGGCCACAATGAGCAGTTCTTC. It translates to CASSIYRGHNEQFF.